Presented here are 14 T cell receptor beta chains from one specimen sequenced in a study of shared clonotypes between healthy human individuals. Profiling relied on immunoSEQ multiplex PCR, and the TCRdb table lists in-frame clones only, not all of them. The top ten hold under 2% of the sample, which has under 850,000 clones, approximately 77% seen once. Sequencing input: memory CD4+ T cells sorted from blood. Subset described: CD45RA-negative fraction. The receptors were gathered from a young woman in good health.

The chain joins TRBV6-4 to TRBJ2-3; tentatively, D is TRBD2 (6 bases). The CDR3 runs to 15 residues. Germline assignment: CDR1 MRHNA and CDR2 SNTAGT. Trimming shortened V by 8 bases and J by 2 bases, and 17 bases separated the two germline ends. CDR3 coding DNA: TGTGCCAGCGCCCAAGGGACTGCCAACACAGATACGCAGTATTTT. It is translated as CASAQGTANTDTQYF.

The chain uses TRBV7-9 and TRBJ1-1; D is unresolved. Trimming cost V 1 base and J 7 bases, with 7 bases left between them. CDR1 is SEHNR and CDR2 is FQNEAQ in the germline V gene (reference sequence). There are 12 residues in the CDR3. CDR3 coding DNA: TGTGCCAGCAGCTTAGTTGCCAGTGAAGCTTTCTTT. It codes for CASSLVASEAFF.

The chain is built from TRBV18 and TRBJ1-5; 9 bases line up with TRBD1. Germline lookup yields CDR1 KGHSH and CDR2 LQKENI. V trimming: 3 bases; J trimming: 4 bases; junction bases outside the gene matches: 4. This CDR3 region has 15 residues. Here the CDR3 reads CASSPGQGRNQPQHF. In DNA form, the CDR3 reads TGTGCCAGCTCACCGGGACAGGGCAGGAATCAGCCCCAGCATTTT.

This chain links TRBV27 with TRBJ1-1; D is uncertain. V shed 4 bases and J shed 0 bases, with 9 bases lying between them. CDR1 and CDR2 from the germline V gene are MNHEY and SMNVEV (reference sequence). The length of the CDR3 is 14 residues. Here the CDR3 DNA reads TGTGCCAGCAGTTACGATGGGATGAACACTGAAGCTTTCTTT. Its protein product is CASSYDGMNTEAFF.

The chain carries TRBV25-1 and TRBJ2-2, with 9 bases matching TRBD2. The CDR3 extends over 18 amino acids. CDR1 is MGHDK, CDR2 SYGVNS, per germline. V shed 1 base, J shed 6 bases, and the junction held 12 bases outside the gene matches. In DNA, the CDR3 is TGTGCCAGCAGTGAATCTGATAGCGGGAGCGGTGACCCCGGGGAGCTGTTTTTT. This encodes CASSESDSGSGDPGELFF.

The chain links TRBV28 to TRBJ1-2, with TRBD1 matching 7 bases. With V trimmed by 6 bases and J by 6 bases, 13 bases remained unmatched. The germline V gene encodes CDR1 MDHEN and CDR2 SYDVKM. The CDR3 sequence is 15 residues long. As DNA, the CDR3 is TGTGCCAGCAGCCGCTACTCTCAGGGGGAGGATGGCTACACCTTC. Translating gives CASSRYSQGEDGYTF.

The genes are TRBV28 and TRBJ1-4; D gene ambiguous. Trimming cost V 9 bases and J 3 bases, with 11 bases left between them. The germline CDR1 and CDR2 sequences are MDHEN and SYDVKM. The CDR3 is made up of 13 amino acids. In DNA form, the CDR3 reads TGTGCCAGTACATCCCACTCTAATGAAAAACTGTTTTTT. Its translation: CASTSHSNEKLFF.

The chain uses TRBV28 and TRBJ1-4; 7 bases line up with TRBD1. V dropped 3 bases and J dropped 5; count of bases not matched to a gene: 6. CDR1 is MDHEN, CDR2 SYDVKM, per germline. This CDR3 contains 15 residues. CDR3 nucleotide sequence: TGTGCCAGCAGTTTCTCGGGACAGACCAATGAAAAACTGTTTTTT. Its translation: CASSFSGQTNEKLFF.

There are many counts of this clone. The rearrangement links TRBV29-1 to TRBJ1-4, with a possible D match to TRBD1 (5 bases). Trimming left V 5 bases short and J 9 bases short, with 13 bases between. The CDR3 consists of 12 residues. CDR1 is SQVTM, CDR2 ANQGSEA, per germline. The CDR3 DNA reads TGCAGCGTTAGAACAGGTACCCAAAAACTGTTTTTT. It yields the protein CSVRTGTQKLFF.

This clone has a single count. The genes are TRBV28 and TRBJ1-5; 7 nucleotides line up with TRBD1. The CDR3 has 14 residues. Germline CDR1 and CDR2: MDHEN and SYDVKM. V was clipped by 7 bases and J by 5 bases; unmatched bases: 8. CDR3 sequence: CASTPRDRHQPQHF. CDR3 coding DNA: TGTGCCAGCACCCCCAGGGACAGACATCAGCCCCAGCATTTT.

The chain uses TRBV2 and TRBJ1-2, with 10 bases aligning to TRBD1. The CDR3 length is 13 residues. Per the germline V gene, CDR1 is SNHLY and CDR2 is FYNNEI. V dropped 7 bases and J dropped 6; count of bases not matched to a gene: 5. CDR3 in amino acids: CASNDRGLNGYTF. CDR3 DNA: TGTGCCAGCAATGACAGGGGGCTGAATGGCTACACCTTC.

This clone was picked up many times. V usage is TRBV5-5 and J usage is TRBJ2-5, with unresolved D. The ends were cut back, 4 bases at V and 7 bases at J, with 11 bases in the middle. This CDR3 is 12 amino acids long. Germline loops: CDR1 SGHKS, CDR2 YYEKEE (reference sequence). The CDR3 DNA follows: TGTGCCAGCAGCAGGGCTGGCGGGACCCAGTACTTC. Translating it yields CASSRAGGTQYF.

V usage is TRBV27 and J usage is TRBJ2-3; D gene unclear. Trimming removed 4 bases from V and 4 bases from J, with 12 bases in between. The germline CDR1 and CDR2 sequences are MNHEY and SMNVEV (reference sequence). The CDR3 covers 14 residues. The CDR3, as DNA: TGTGCCAGCAGTTCGCCGACCGGCGCAGATACGCAGTATTTT. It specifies CASSSPTGADTQYF.

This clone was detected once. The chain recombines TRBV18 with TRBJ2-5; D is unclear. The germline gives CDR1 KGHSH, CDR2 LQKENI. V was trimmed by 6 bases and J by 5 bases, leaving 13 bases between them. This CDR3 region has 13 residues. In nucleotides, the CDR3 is TGTGCCAGCTCCGCAGGTGGTGGGGAGACCCAGTACTTC. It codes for CASSAGGGETQYF.